This T cell receptor (beta chain) was captured by sequencing in a study of T cell responses to AZD1222 COVID-19 vaccine. Study-wide results and limits: The repertoires were collected only after the peak T cell response. In a largely white British group with more females than males, clonal diversity was possibly underestimated.

Turning to this clone: The antigen is undetermined.

Sequencing was performed with immunoSEQ multiplex PCR; in TCRdb, only in-frame clones are kept and a portion is missing. Of approximately 130,000 clones listed, roughly nine tenths were seen once; the top ten hold about 9.9%. Sequenced material: peripheral blood, taken 28 days after the second AZD1222 dose. The TCR originated in an adult who received the AZD1222 COVID-19 vaccine.

The CDR3 sequence: CASSSSPVGPQHF. The CDR3 DNA sequence: TGTGCCAGCAGCTCATCCCCAGTCGGGCCCCAGCATTTT. The rearrangement uses TRBV7-2 and TRBJ1-5, with D hard to call. There are 13 residues in the CDR3. The V gene lost 4 bases and the J gene lost 9 bases, with 13 bases spanning the gap. Germline CDR1 and CDR2: SGHTA and FQGNSA.